Listed below are T cell receptor beta chains from one sample, sequenced in a study of cytomegalovirus exposure and HLA in healthy donors. Produced via immunoSEQ multiplex PCR; TCRdb's table is partial and in-frame only. The profile covers around 150,000 clones, with approximately 79% appearing a single time and over 6% taken by the ten largest. Sequencing was carried out using PBMCs. The receptors were gathered from a man aged 35 to 55 in good health and CMV-seropositive. Each CDR3 is given with its conserved first and last residue. A D gene is named only where the DNA matches it firmly. Size values are once, few and many counts, or a class for expanded clones, and some rows have none.

clone_size j_call d_call v_call cdr3_aa cdr3_nt
. TRBJ1-5 TRBD1 TRBV6-6 CASSYDRVSQPQHF TGTGCCAGCAGTTACGACAGGGTTAGTCAGCCCCAGCATTTT
. TRBJ1-2 . TRBV6-5 CASRPDSAVGGYTF TGTGCCAGCAGACCGGACAGCGCCGTCGGTGGCTACACCTTC
. TRBJ1-5 . TRBV30 CAWSEQGGQPQHF TGTGCCTGGAGTGAACAAGGCGGGCAGCCCCAGCATTTT
. TRBJ1-1 . TRBV7-9 CASSLGAGNTEAFF TGTGCCAGCAGCTTAGGGGCAGGTAACACTGAAGCTTTCTTT
. TRBJ2-7 TRBD1 TRBV11-3 CASSLTGDYEQYF TGTGCCAGCAGCTTAACAGGGGACTACGAGCAGTACTTC
. TRBJ1-6 . TRBV5-1 CASSRNLDSPLHF TGCGCCAGCAGCCGAAATCTAGATTCACCCCTCCACTTT
. TRBJ1-4 . TRBV19 CASNSAEGGDEKLFF TGTGCCAGTAACTCCGCGGAAGGTGGCGATGAAAAACTGTTTTTT
once TRBJ1-6 . TRBV27 CASSPSVWGGSSYNSPLHF TGTGCCAGCAGCCCCAGTGTATGGGGGGGGAGCTCCTATAATTCACCCCTCCACTTT
. TRBJ1-2 TRBD1 TRBV6-1 CASSEATGWDGYTF TGTGCCAGCAGTGAAGCGACAGGGTGGGATGGCTACACCTTC
once TRBJ1-1 . TRBV30 CAWEMSDWVKNTEAFF TGTGCCTGGGAAATGTCAGACTGGGTAAAGAACACTGAAGCTTTCTTT
. TRBJ1-5 TRBD1 TRBV7-2 CASSNGQAPNQPQHF TGTGCCAGCAGCAACGGACAGGCCCCCAATCAGCCCCAGCATTTT
. TRBJ2-1 TRBD2 TRBV10-3 CATLQRTSPVSEQFF TGTGCCACCCTGCAGCGGACTAGTCCCGTCAGTGAGCAGTTCTTC
. TRBJ1-2 TRBD1 TRBV10-3 CAITAGTDDGYTF TGTGCCATCACCGCCGGGACAGATGATGGCTACACCTTC
. TRBJ1-5 . TRBV6-5 CASSYSLEENQPQHF TGTGCCAGCAGTTACTCGCTAGAAGAAAATCAGCCCCAGCATTTT
. TRBJ2-3 . TRBV11-3 CASSFRGNWDTQYF TGTGCCAGCAGCTTTCGAGGGAACTGGGATACGCAGTATTTT
. TRBJ2-7 TRBD2 TRBV7-6 CASSAGTSYEQYF TGTGCCAGCAGCGCCGGGACTAGCTACGAGCAGTACTTC
. TRBJ2-1 TRBD2 TRBV4-2 CASSQDQRGYNEQFF TGTGCCAGCAGTCAAGATCAGCGGGGGTACAATGAGCAGTTCTTC
. TRBJ1-6 . TRBV6-5 CASQDTHNSPLHF TGTGCCAGCCAGGACACCCATAATTCACCCCTCCACTTT
. TRBJ2-3 . TRBV2 CARRVTDTQYF TGTGCCCGAAGAGTCACAGATACGCAGTATTTT
. TRBJ1-2 TRBD1 TRBV7-9 CASSSEGAGGYTF TGTGCCAGCAGCTCGGAGGGGGCCGGTGGCTACACCTTC
. TRBJ2-5 TRBD1 TRBV6-5 CASSPRDREVTQYF TGTGCCAGCAGCCCCCGGGACAGGGAGGTGACCCAGTACTTC
. TRBJ2-7 . TRBV7-9 CASSLGQTFEQYF TGTGCCAGCAGCTTAGGCCAGACATTCGAGCAGTACTTC
. TRBJ2-2 . TRBV7-2 CASSLAGANTGELFF TGTGCCAGCAGCTTAGCAGGGGCAAACACCGGGGAGCTGTTTTTT
. TRBJ2-7 TRBD2 TRBV11-1 CASSLNSGVSYEQYF TGTGCCAGCAGTTTAAATAGCGGGGTCTCCTACGAGCAGTACTTC
few TRBJ1-1 . TRBV19 CASSRRRTQLLNTEAFF TGTGCCAGTAGTAGAAGAAGGACACAACTTTTGAACACTGAAGCTTTCTTT
. TRBJ2-3 TRBD2 TRBV9 CASSVGTSGGHTDTQYF TGTGCCAGCAGCGTAGGGACTAGCGGGGGCCACACAGATACGCAGTATTTT
. TRBJ1-5 . TRBV7-9 CSSSLVQQPQHF TGTTCCAGCAGCTTAGTCCAGCAGCCCCAGCATTTT
. TRBJ1-1 . TRBV7-9 CSSSPGTITAFF TGTTCCAGCAGCCCCGGGACAATAACTGCTTTCTTT
. TRBJ2-1 . TRBV9 CASSRGGAWYNEQFF TGTGCCAGCAGCCGAGGGGGGGCCTGGTACAATGAGCAGTTCTTC
. TRBJ1-1 . TRBV13 CASSSGTLNTEAFF TGTGCCAGCTCCTCCGGGACACTGAACACTGAAGCTTTCTTT
. TRBJ2-7 . TRBV27 CASSFGGTSYEQYF TGTGCCAGCAGTTTCGGCGGTACCTCCTACGAGCAGTACTTC
. TRBJ1-3 . TRBV18 CASSPGLTGNTIYF TGTGCCAGCTCACCCGGACTAACTGGAAACACCATATATTTT
. TRBJ2-1 . TRBV4-3 CASSPLEYPYNEQFF TGCGCCAGCAGCCCCCTAGAGTACCCCTACAATGAGCAGTTCTTC
. TRBJ1-4 . TRBV6-6 CASSSPPEKLFF TGTGCCAGCAGTTCCCCTCCTGAAAAACTGTTTTTT
. TRBJ1-4 . TRBV28 CASSHHVRFNEKLFF TGTGCCAGCAGCCATCACGTACGGTTTAATGAAAAACTGTTTTTT
. TRBJ1-2 TRBD1 TRBV30 CAWSVGTAYGYTF TGTGCCTGGAGTGTCGGGACAGCCTATGGCTACACCTTC
. TRBJ2-3 TRBD2 TRBV5-1 CASSFSGGPPDTQYF TGCGCCAGCAGCTTCAGCGGGGGGCCCCCAGATACGCAGTATTTT
. TRBJ2-1 TRBD2 TRBV7-2 CASSPRAGGLWYNEQFF TGTGCCAGCAGCCCCCGGGCGGGGGGGCTTTGGTACAATGAGCAGTTCTTC
. TRBJ1-1 TRBD1 TRBV4-2 CASRPGTGNSKTEAFF TGTGCCAGCAGACCGGGGACAGGGAATTCGAAGACTGAAGCTTTCTTT
. TRBJ1-2 . TRBV7-3 CAGDRGGYTF TGTGCCGGCGATCGGGGTGGCTACACCTTC
. TRBJ2-2 TRBD1 TRBV10-3 CAISSDRGDTGELFF TGTGCCATCAGTTCGGACAGGGGTGACACCGGGGAGCTGTTTTTT
. TRBJ2-7 TRBD1 TRBV18 CASSPRGQGSYEQYF TGTGCCAGCTCACCCCGAGGACAGGGGTCCTACGAGCAGTACTTC
. TRBJ2-3 TRBD1 TRBV10-3 CAISVDRGRTDTQYF TGTGCCATCAGTGTAGACAGGGGGCGCACGGATACGCAGTATTTT
. TRBJ2-7 TRBD1 TRBV7-9 CASSPDEDRSSYEQYF TGTGCCAGCAGCCCCGACGAGGACAGGAGCTCCTACGAGCAGTACTTC
. TRBJ1-1 . TRBV2 CASLFTEAFF TGTGCCAGTTTATTTACTGAAGCTTTCTTT
. TRBJ1-4 . TRBV7-2 CASSRDRSNEKLFF TGTGCCAGCAGCCGCGACAGGTCTAATGAAAAACTGTTTTTT
. TRBJ2-7 . TRBV27 CASSLSGRNEQYF TGTGCCAGCAGTTTATCGGGCAGGAACGAGCAGTACTTC
once TRBJ1-6 . TRBV18 CASSPRTALSSYNSPLHF TGTGCCAGCTCACCTCGGACAGCATTGAGCTCCTATAATTCACCCCTCCACTTT
. TRBJ2-7 TRBD1 TRBV7-2 CASSTDRVKREQYF TGTGCCAGCAGCACGGACAGGGTTAAGAGGGAGCAGTACTTC
. TRBJ2-7 . TRBV27 CASSLRSLAYEQYF TGTGCCAGCAGTCTGCGGTCCCTGGCCTACGAGCAGTACTTC
. TRBJ2-2 . TRBV11-1 CASSSRGASGTGELFF TGTGCCAGCAGCTCCAGGGGGGCGTCTGGGACCGGGGAGCTGTTTTTT
. TRBJ2-1 TRBD2 TRBV7-2 CASSSSGGADNEQFF TGTGCCAGCAGCTCTAGCGGGGGGGCTGACAATGAGCAGTTCTTC
. TRBJ2-2 TRBD2 TRBV7-2 CASSLGGFRVGELFF TGTGCCAGCAGCCTGGGGGGGTTCCGTGTCGGGGAGCTGTTTTTT
. TRBJ2-7 TRBD2 TRBV5-1 CASSDLGLAGGTYEQYF TGCGCCAGCAGCGACCTCGGGCTAGCGGGGGGCACCTACGAGCAGTACTTC
. TRBJ1-5 TRBD1 TRBV9 CASSIIQGSRQPQHF TGTGCCAGCAGCATCATACAGGGGAGCAGACAGCCCCAGCATTTT
. TRBJ1-5 TRBD1 TRBV10-3 CAISDGDSRAGSNQPQHF TGTGCCATCAGTGATGGGGACAGTCGGGCAGGGAGCAATCAGCCCCAGCATTTT
. TRBJ2-3 . TRBV27 CASSLGGSGTDTQYF TGTGCCAGCAGTTTAGGGGGGAGTGGCACAGATACGCAGTATTTT